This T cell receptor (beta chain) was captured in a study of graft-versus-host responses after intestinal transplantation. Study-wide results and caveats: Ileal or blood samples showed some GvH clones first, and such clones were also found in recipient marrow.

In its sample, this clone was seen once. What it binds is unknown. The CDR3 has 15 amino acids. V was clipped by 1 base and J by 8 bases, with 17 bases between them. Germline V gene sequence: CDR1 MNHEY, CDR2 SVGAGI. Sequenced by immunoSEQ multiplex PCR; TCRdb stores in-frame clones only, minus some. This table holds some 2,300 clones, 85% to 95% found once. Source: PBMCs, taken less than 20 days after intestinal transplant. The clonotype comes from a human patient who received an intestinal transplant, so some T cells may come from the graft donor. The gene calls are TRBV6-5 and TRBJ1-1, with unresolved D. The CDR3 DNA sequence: TGTGCCAGCAGTTACTTAAATTGGCCTTACCAAGAAGCTTTCTTT. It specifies CASSYLNWPYQEAFF.